These 25 T cell receptor beta chains originate from one sample sequenced in a study of post-analysis software for immune sequencing data. The study's findings and limits: There were a few TRBV segments more frequent in patients than controls, and TRBV5-6, TRBV5-1 and TRBV20-1 were among them.

Carried by the TCR beta cDNA libraries were unique molecular identifiers. TCRdb itself ran the PCR reads through MiXCR, one entry per CDR3 protein. The sample comprises 600,000 to 750,000 distinct CDR3 sequences, around 64% of which are singletons, and around 10% rests with the top ten. The antigens of these receptors remain unknown. Input material: blood. These receptors originate from a girl aged 2-10 years with multiple sclerosis.

The J gene is TRBJ2-1, the V gene TRBV5-1; no reliable D call. The CDR3 is 12 residues long. Germline V gives CDR1 SGHRS, CDR2 YFSETQ. Between the trimmed V and J ends, which lost 2 bases and 9 bases, there was a span of 9 bases. The CDR3 reads CASSLGSSEQFF. The CDR3 region has the DNA TGCGCCAGCAGCTTAGGGTCGTCTGAGCAGTTCTTC.

Concerning this clonotype: This CDR3 fails to terminate in the conserved phenylalanine or tryptophan, so it likely reflects a read error. This chain uses TRBV2 with TRBJ1-2, with 9 bases lining up with TRBD1. This CDR3 has 12 amino acids. Looked up from germline, CDR1 is SNHLY and CDR2 is FYNNEI. V shed 6 bases, J shed 4 bases, and the junction held 0 bases outside the gene matches. The CDR3: CASRGQGYGYTV. The CDR3 DNA follows: TGTGCCAGCAGGGGACAGGGCTATGGCTACACCGTC.

The chain employs TRBV20-1 and TRBJ1-2; possibly TRBD1 for D (6 bases). The V gene's germline CDR1 is DFQATT and CDR2 SNEGSKA (reference sequence). The V gene lost 6 bases and the J gene lost 8 bases, with 19 bases spanning the gap. The CDR3 totals 13 residues. The CDR3 is CSATTGGGVGYTF. In nucleotides, the CDR3 is TGCAGTGCCACGACCGGGGGGGGCGTAGGCTACACCTTC.

About this clonotype: At one of its ends the junction is not consistent with the germline gene, which may arise from a read error. The chain combines TRBV6-2 or TRBV6-3 with TRBJ2-7; D remains ambiguous. The CDR3 has 15 amino acids. Germline V CDR1 and CDR2: MNHEY, SVGEGT. For the CDR3, the DNA is TGTGCCAGCAGTTACGGTCGCGCGAGCTCCTATGAGCAGTACTTC. The encoded protein is CASSYGRASSYEQYF.

The chain couples TRBV7-2 to TRBJ2-5; 8 positions match TRBD2. The CDR3 consists of 15 residues. Trimming at V came to 4 bases and at J to 4 bases, leaving 8 bases not matched to a gene. The germline V gene has CDR1 SGHTA and CDR2 FQGNSA. The CDR3 region is CASSSLSGGRETQYF. For the CDR3, the DNA is TGTGCCAGCAGCTCCTTGAGCGGGGGCCGAGAGACCCAGTACTTC.

The rearrangement links TRBV6-1 to TRBJ2-7; D is uncertain. V was shortened by 3 bases and J by 2 bases, with 14 bases between the two germline ends. This CDR3 comprises 15 residues. The germline V gene encodes CDR1 MNHNS and CDR2 SASEGT. The CDR3, as DNA: TGTGCCAGCAGTGATATTCAGAGGATCACCTACGAGCAGTACTTC. Translating it yields CASSDIQRITYEQYF.

In this sample, this clonotype turned up many times. The chain carries TRBV5-1 and TRBJ2-5; D is unresolved. The CDR3 is 14 amino acids. Germline CDR1 SGHRS, CDR2 YFSETQ. The germline V and J ends were trimmed by 0 bases and 2 bases, with 8 bases remaining between them. CDR3 protein: CASSLGQFQETQYF. The CDR3 DNA follows: TGCGCCAGCAGCTTGGGCCAGTTTCAAGAGACCCAGTACTTC.

The genes are TRBV6-6 and TRBJ2-7; D perhaps matches TRBD1 (5 bases). Trimming stripped 2 bases from V and 6 bases from J, with 5 bases between. This CDR3 is 11 amino acids long. CDR1 and CDR2 from the germline V gene are MNHNY and SVGAGI (reference sequence). In DNA form, the CDR3 reads TGTGCCAGCAGTTACCAGGGCGAGCAGTACTTC. As protein: CASSYQGEQYF.

This chain links TRBV4-1 with TRBJ2-7; tentative D call: TRBD2 (5 bases). CDR1 and CDR2 (germline): MGHRA, YSYEKL. With 1 base removed from V and 5 bases from J, the gap between germline ends came to 9 bases. This CDR3 comprises 13 residues. The CDR3 DNA follows: TGCGCCAGCAGCCAAGCGGCGGGCAACGAGCAGTACTTC. Translated: CASSQAAGNEQYF.

This sequence joins TRBV6-2 or TRBV6-3 and TRBJ2-1; TRBD2 agrees at 10 bases. Germline trimming cut 6 bases from V and 6 bases from J; bases unmatched to any gene: 14. The germline V gene has CDR1 MNHEY and CDR2 SVGEGT. The CDR3 consists of 17 residues. CDR3 in DNA: TGTGCCAGCAGACAACCAGCGGGAGGGCTTTCCGGCAATGAGCAGTTCTTC. It specifies CASRQPAGGLSGNEQFF.

In this sample, this clonotype turned up a few times. The chain joins TRBV6-1 to TRBJ2-5; possibly TRBD1 for D (5 bases). The DNA end favors TRBJ2-7, so the J call may be wrong. The CDR3 has 13 residues. CDR1 is MNHNS and CDR2 is SASEGT in the germline V gene. CDR3 in DNA: TGTGCCAGCAGTCAGGGTAGGAATTACGAGCAGTACTTC. This translates into CASSQGRNYEQYF.

In the case of this clonotype: At one end, the junction sequence differs from germline, possibly due to a read error. The chain has TRBV27 and TRBJ2-1, with 7 bases fitting TRBD2. CDR1 and CDR2 (germline): MNHEY, SMNVEV (reference sequence). The CDR3 spans 13 residues. The CDR3 is CASSPTSWGEQFF. The CDR3 nucleotides read TGCGCCAGCAGTCCGACTAGCTGGGGTGAGCAGTTCTTC.

This clonotype was found a few times. The V call is TRBV7-2, the J call TRBJ2-1; the D is unclear. V gave up 3 bases and J gave up 6 bases, with 12 bases separating them. The germline V gene has CDR1 SGHTA and CDR2 FQGNSA. This CDR3 is built from 14 residues. Here the CDR3 DNA reads TGTGCCAGCAGCTTTTGGCTATCCGGCAATGAGCAGTTCTTC. Amino acids: CASSFWLSGNEQFF.

The J gene is TRBJ1-5, the V gene TRBV4-2, with D possibly being TRBD1 (6 bases). In germline, CDR1 is LGHNA, CDR2 YNFKEQ. V was cut by 2 bases and J by 5 bases, with 16 bases left in between. This CDR3 is 16 amino acids long. In DNA, the CDR3 is TGTGCCAGCAGCCAAACAACAGGGATCGGGGATCAGCCCCAGCATTTT. This gives the protein CASSQTTGIGDQPQHF.

The J gene is TRBJ1-2, the V gene TRBV5-1; 8 nucleotides align to TRBD1. Trimming took 4 bases from V and 3 from J; bases not matched to a gene: 8. The length of the CDR3 is 15 residues. Germline CDR1 is SGHRS and CDR2 is YFSETQ. The CDR3 DNA reads as TGCGCCAGCAGCCTAGGACAGGGACAACACTATGGCTACACCTTC. Translated: CASSLGQGQHYGYTF.

The chain is built from TRBV30 and TRBJ2-1; D gene unclear. Germline V gene lookup returns CDR1 GTSNPN and CDR2 SVGIG (reference sequence). This CDR3 is built from 12 residues. V dropped 2 bases and J dropped 6 bases, with 8 bases sitting between them. The CDR3 reads CAWSRKANEQFF. The CDR3 DNA follows: TGTGCCTGGAGTCGGAAAGCCAATGAGCAGTTCTTC.

This clonotype has more than one count but fewer than ten. The J gene is TRBJ2-3, the V gene TRBV29-1; D gene unclear. CDR3 length: 11 amino acids. The V and J ends lost 5 bases and 6 bases respectively, with 9 bases between them. Germline-derived CDR1 and CDR2 are SQVTM and ANQGSEA. Here the CDR3 reads CSVLQTDTQYF. The CDR3 DNA is TGCAGCGTTCTACAGACTGATACGCAGTATTTT.

The CDR3 here is CASNEGLAYYNEQFF. The DNA of the CDR3 is TGTGCCAGCAACGAGGGGCTAGCGTACTACAATGAGCAGTTCTTC. This chain joins TRBV12-3 or TRBV12-4 and TRBJ2-1, with D possibly TRBD2 on 6 matching bases. The CDR3 extends over 15 amino acids. Trimming took off 7 bases at V and 3 bases at J, with 16 bases between the two ends.

The chain joins TRBV5-1 to TRBJ2-4; a possible D gene is TRBD2 (5 bases). The J call is uncertain, as TRBJ2-7 better fits the DNA end. The CDR3 is 17 amino acids. The germline gives CDR1 SGHRS, CDR2 YFSETQ. The CDR3 here is CASPRLREKDDFNEQYF. CDR3 in DNA: TGCGCCAGCCCCCGGTTGAGGGAGAAGGACGACTTCAACGAGCAGTACTTC.

The chain links TRBV29-1 to TRBJ1-3; D unclear. CDR1 and CDR2 (germline): SQVTM, ANQGSEA. The CDR3 consists of 13 residues. V lost 6 bases and J lost 0, with 9 bases in between. CDR3 protein: CSVSINSGNTIYF. CDR3 DNA: TGCAGCGTCTCCATCAACTCTGGAAACACCATATATTTT.

The rearrangement uses TRBV7-2 and TRBJ2-3; 10 nucleotides match TRBD1. The ends lost 3 bases at V and 3 bases at J; junction bases unmatched: 9. The CDR3 sequence is 17 residues long. Germline-derived CDR1 and CDR2 are SGHTA and FQGNSA. The CDR3 nucleotides read TGTGCCAGCAGCTTTGTGACAGGGGGCGAGATAACAGATACGCAGTATTTT. Protein: CASSFVTGGEITDTQYF.

This clonotype occurred a few times. The chain combines TRBV4-2 with TRBJ2-7; TRBD1 agrees at 7 bases. Germline loops: CDR1 LGHNA, CDR2 YNFKEQ. V dropped 4 bases and J dropped 6; count of bases not matched to a gene: 3. This CDR3 region has 12 residues. CDR3 residues: CASSPTGTEQYF. The DNA for the CDR3 is TGTGCCAGCAGCCCGACAGGGACCGAGCAGTACTTC.

This clonotype occurred a few times. The chain recombines TRBV20-1 with TRBJ2-1; D not resolved. Germline CDR1 reads DFQATT; CDR2 reads SNEGSKA (reference sequence). The germline V and J ends were trimmed by 3 bases and 4 bases, with 22 bases remaining between them. The length of the CDR3 is 17 residues. CDR3 sequence (DNA): TGCAGTGCTAGGATTTTAGAGCAGTCGTCCTCGTACAATGAGCAGTTCTTC. It translates to CSARILEQSSSYNEQFF.

The gene calls are TRBV5-1 and TRBJ2-5, with D perhaps matching TRBD2 (5 bases). Trimming cost V 1 base and J 0 bases, with 10 bases left between them. CDR1 and CDR2 from the germline V gene are SGHRS and YFSETQ. The CDR3 totals 15 residues. The CDR3 protein is CASSLHGNNQETQYF. As DNA, the CDR3 is TGCGCCAGCAGCTTGCACGGGAACAACCAAGAGACCCAGTACTTC.

The rearrangement joins TRBV7-9 to TRBJ2-7, with D uncertain. The germline V and J ends were trimmed by 1 base and 4 bases, with 11 bases remaining between them. There are 14 residues in the CDR3. Germline V CDR1 and CDR2: SEHNR, FQNEAQ (reference sequence). The CDR3 region has the DNA TGTGCCAGCAGCTTAGACCCCTCTACGTACGAGCAGTACTTC. Translating it yields CASSLDPSTYEQYF.